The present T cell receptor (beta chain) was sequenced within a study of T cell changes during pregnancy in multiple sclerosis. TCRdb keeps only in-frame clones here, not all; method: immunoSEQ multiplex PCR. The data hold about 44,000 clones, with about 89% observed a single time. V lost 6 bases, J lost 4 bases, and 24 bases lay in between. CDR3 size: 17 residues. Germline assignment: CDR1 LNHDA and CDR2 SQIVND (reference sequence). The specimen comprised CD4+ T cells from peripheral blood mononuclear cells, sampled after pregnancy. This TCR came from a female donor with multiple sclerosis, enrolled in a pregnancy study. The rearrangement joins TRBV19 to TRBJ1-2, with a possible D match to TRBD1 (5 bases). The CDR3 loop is CASRPMGGGPGSYGYTF. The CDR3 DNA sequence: TGTGCCAGTAGGCCGATGGGGGGAGGCCCGGGGAGCTATGGCTACACCTTC.